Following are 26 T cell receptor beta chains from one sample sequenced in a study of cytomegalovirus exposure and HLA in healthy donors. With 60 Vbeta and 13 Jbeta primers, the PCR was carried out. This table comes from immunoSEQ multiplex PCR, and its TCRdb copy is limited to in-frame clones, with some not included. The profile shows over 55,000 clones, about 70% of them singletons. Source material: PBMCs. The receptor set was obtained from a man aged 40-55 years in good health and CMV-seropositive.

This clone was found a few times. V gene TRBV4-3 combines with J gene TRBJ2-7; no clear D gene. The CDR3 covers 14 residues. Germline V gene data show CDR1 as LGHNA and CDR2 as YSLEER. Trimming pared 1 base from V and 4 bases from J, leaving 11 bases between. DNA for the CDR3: TGCGCCAGCAGCCAAGTTGGGCAGGTATACGAGCAGTACTTC. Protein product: CASSQVGQVYEQYF.

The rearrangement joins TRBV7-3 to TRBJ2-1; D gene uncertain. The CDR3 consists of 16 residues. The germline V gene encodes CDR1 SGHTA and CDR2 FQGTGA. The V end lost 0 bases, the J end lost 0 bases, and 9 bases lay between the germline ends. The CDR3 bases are TGTGCCAGCAGCTTAACAGACTCGAACTCCTACAATGAGCAGTTCTTC. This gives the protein CASSLTDSNSYNEQFF. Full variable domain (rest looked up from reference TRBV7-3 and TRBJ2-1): GAGVSQTPSNKVTEKGKYVELRCDPISGHTALYWYRQSLGQGPEFLIYFQGTGAADDSGLPNDRFFAVRPEGSVSTLKIQRTERGDSAVYLCASSLTDSNSYNEQFFGPGTRLTVL.

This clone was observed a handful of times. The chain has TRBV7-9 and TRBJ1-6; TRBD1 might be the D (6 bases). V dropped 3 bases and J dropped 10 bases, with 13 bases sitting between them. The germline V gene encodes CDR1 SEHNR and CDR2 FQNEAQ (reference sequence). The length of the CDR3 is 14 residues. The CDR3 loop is CASSFPGDLSPLHF. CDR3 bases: TGTGCCAGCAGCTTCCCAGGGGATCTGTCACCCCTCCACTTT.

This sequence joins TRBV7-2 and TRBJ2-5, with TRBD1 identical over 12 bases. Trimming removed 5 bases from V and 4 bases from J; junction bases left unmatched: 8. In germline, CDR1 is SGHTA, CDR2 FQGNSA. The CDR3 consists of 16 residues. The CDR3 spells CASSGRDRGLGETQYF. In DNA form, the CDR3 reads TGTGCCAGCAGCGGAAGGGACAGGGGGCTCGGAGAGACCCAGTACTTC.

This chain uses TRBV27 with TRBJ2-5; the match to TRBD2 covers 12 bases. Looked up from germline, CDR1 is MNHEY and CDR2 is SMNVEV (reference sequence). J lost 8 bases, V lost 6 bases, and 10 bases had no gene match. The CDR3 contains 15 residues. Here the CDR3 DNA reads TGTGCCAGCAGACTAGCGGGAGGCCCCCTAGCAACCCAGTACTTC. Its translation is CASRLAGGPLATQYF.

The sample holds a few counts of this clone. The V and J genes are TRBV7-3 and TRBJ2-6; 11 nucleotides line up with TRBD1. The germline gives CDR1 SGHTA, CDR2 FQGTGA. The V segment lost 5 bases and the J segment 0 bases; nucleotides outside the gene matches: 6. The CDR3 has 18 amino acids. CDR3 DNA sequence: TGTGCCAGCAGCCCAATTGGGACAGGGGGCTCTGGGGCCAACGTCCTGACTTTC. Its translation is CASSPIGTGGSGANVLTF.

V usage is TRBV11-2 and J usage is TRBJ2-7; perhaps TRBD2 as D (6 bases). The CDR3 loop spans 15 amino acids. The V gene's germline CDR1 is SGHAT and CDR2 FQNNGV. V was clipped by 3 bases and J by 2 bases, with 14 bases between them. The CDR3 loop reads CASSFAWGDTYEQYF. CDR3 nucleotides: TGTGCCAGCAGCTTCGCCTGGGGGGATACCTACGAGCAGTACTTC.

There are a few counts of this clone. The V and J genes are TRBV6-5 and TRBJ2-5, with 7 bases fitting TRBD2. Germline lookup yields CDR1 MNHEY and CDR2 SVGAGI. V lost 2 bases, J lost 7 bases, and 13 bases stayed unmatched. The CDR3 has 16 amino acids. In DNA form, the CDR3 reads TGTGCCAGCAGTTACCGGCGGGCTAGCGGCTCGGGGACCCAGTACTTC. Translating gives CASSYRRASGSGTQYF.

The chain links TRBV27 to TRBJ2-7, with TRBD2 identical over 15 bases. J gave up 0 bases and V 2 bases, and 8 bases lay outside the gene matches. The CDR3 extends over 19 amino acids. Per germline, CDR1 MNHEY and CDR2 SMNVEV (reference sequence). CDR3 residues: CASSLAGLAGGSPSYEQYF. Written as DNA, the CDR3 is TGTGCCAGCAGTTTAGCGGGACTAGCGGGGGGATCCCCCTCCTACGAGCAGTACTTC.

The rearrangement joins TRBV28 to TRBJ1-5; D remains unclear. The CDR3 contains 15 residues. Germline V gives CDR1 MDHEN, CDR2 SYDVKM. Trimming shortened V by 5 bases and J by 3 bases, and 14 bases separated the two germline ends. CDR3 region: CASSAPETSNQPQHF. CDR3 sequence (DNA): TGTGCCAGCAGTGCCCCAGAAACCTCCAATCAGCCCCAGCATTTT.

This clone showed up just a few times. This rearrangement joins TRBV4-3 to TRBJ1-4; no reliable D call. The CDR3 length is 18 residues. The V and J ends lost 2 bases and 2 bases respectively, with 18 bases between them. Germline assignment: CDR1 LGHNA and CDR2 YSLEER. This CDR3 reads CASSQSSVRLWTNEKLFF. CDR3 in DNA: TGCGCCAGCAGCCAATCTTCTGTGCGGCTGTGGACTAATGAAAAACTGTTTTTT.

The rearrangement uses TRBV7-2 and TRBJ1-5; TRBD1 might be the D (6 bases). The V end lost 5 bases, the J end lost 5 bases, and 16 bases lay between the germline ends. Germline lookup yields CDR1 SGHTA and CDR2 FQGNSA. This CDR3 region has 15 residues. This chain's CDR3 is CASSQAGGLHQPQHF. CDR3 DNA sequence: TGTGCCAGCAGCCAAGCGGGGGGCCTACATCAGCCCCAGCATTTT.

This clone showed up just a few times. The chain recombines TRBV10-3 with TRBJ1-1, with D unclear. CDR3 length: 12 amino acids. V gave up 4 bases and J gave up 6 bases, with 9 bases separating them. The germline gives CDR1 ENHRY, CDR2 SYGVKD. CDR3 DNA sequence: TGTGCCATCAGTGGGGCAGGTGCTGAAGCTTTCTTT. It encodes CAISGAGAEAFF.

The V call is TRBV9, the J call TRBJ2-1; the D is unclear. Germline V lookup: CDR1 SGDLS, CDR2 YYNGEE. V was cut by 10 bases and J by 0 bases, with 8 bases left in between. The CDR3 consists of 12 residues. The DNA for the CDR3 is TGTGCCTCTGGAGTCTCCTACAATGAGCAGTTCTTC. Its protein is CASGVSYNEQFF.

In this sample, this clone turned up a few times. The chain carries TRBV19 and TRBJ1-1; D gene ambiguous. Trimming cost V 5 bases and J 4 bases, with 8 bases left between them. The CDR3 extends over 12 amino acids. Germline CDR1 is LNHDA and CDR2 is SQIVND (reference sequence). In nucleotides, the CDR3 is TGTGCCAGTAGTTCCCGGGGCACTGAAGCTTTCTTT. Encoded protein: CASSSRGTEAFF.

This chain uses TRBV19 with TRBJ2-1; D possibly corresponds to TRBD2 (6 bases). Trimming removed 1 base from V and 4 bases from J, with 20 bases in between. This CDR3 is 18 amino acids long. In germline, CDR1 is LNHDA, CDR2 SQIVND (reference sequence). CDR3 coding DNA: TGTGCCAGTAGTATAGCAGGTTGGGTGTCAGGGAGGTACAATGAGCAGTTCTTC. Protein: CASSIAGWVSGRYNEQFF.

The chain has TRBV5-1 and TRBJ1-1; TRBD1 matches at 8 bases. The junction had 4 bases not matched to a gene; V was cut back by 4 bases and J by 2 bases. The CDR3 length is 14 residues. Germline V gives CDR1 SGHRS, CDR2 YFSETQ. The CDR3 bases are TGCGCCAGCAGCGTAGACAGGGGCAACACTGAAGCTTTCTTT. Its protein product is CASSVDRGNTEAFF.

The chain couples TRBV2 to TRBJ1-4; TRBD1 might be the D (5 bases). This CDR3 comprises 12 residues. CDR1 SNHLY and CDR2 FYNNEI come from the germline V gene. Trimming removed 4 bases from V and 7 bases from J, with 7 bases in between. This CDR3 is CASSGGGEKLFF. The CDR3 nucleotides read TGTGCCAGCAGTGGGGGCGGTGAAAAACTGTTTTTT.

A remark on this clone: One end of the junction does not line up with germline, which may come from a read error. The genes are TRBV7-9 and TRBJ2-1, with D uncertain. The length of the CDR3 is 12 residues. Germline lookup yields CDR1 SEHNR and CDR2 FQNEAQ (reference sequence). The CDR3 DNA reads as TGTTCCAGCAGCTTAGTCCCCGATGAGCAGTTCTTC. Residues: CSSSLVPDEQFF. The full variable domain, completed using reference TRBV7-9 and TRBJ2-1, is DTGVSQNPRHKITKRGQNVTFRCDPISEHNRLYWYRQTLGQGPEFLTYFQNEAQLEKSRLLSDRFSAERPKGSFSTLEIQRTEQGDSAMYLCSSSLVPDEQFFGPGTRLTVL.

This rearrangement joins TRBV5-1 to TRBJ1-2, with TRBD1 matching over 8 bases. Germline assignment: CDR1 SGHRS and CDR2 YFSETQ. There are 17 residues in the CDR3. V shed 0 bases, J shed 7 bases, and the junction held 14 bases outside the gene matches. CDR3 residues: CASSLEGVRTGTIGYTF. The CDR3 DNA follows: TGCGCCAGCAGCTTGGAAGGGGTCCGGACAGGGACAATTGGCTACACCTTC.

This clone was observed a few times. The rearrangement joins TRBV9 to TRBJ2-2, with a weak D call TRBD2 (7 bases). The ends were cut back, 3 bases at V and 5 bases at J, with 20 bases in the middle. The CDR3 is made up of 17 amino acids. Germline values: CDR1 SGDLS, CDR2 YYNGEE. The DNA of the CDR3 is TGTGCCAGCAGCGGGACGGTAGGGGGGGCACGAACCGGGGAGCTGTTTTTT. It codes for CASSGTVGGARTGELFF.

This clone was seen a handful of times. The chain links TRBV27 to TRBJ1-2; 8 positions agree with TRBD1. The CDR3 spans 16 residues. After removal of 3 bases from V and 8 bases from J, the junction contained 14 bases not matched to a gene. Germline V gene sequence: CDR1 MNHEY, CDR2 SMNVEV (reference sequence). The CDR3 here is CASSFNSGTGRVGYTF. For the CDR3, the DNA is TGTGCCAGCAGTTTCAACTCCGGGACAGGTCGAGTAGGCTACACCTTC.

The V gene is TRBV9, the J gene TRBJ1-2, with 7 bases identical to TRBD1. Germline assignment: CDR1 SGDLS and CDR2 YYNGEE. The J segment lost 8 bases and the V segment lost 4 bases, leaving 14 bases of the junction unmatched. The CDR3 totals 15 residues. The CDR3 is CASSLRDSEGYGYTF. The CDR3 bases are TGTGCCAGCAGCTTACGGGACAGCGAAGGTTACGGCTACACCTTC.

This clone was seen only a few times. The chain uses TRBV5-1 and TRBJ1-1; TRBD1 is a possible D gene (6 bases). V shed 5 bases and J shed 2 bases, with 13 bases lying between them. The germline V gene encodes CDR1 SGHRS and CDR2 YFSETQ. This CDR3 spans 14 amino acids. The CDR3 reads CASRTGQLNTEAFF. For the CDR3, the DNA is TGCGCCAGCAGGACTGGACAGCTAAACACTGAAGCTTTCTTT.

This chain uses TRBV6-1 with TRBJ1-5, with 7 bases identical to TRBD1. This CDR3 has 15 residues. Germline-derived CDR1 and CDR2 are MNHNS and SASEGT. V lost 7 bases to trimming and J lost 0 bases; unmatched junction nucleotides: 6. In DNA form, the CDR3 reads TGTGCCAGCACCCCAGGGGGGTATAGCAATCAGCCCCAGCATTTT. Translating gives CASTPGGYSNQPQHF.

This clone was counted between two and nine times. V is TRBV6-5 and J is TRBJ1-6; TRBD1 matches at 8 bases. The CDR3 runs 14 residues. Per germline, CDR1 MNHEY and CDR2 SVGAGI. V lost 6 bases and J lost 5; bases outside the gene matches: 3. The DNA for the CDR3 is TGTGCCAGCAGGGGACAGGCGCATAATTCACCCCTCCACTTT. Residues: CASRGQAHNSPLHF.